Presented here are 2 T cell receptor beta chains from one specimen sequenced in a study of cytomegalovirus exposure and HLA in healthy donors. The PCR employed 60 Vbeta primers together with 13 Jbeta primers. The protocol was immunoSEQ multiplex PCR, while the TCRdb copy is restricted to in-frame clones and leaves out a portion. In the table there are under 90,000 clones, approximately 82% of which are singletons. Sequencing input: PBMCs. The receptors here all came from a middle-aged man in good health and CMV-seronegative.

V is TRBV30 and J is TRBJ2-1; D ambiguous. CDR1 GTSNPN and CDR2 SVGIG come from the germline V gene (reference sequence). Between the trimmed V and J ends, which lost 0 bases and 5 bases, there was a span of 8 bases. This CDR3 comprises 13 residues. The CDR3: CAWSVQGDNEQFF. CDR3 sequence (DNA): TGTGCCTGGAGTGTACAAGGAGACAATGAGCAGTTCTTC.

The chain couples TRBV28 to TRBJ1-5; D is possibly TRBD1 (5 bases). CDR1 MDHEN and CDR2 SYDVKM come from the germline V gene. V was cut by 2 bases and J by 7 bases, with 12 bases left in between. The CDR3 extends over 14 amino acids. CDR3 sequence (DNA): TGTGCCAGCAGTTTAGGCGGGGCCGGGCAGCCCCAGCATTTT. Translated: CASSLGGAGQPQHF.